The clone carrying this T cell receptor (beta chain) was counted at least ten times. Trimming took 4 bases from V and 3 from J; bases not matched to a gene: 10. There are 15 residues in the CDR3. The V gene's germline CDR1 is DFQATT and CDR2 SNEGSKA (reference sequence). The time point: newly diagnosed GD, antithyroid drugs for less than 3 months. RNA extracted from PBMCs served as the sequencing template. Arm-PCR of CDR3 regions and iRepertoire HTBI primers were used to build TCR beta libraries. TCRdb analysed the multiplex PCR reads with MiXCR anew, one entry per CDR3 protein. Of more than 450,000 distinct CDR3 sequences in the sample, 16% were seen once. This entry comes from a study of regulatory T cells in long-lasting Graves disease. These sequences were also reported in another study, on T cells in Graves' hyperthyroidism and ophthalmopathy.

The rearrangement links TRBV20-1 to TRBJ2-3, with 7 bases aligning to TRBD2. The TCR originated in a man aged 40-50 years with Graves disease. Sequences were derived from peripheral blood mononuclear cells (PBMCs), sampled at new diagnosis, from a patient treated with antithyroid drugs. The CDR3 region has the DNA TGCAGTGCTACCTGGAGGCTAGCGGTTACAGATACGCAGTATTTT. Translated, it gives CSATWRLAVTDTQYF.